This entry lists 18 T cell receptor beta chains sequenced from one sample in a study of T cells after yellow fever vaccination. TCRdb analysed the 5' RACE reads with MiXCR anew, one entry per CDR3 protein. The sample shows under 25,000 distinct CDR3 sequences, roughly 5.5% of them seen only once. This specimen consisted of PBMCs, either bulk or a sorted T-cell subset (CD4+, CD8+, memory, or dextramer-sorted; not recorded which), obtained roughly 45 days after the first yellow fever vaccination. The receptors stem from a man aged 18 to 30 who received the YFV17D yellow fever vaccine.

This clonotype came up many times. The CDR3: CASSLTRGVYSNQPQHF. Written as DNA, the CDR3 is TGTGCCAGCAGCTTAACAAGGGGCGTCTATAGCAATCAGCCCCAGCATTTT. The chain links TRBV5-6 to TRBJ1-5, with D possibly being TRBD1 (5 bases). This CDR3 is 17 amino acids long. V lost 2 bases to trimming and J lost 0 bases, with 15 bases between them. Germline assignment: CDR1 SGHDT and CDR2 YYEEEE.

This clonotype was detected only a few times. Possible read error: a much larger clone is one base away. V and J are TRBV20-1 and TRBJ2-3; D uncertain. In germline, CDR1 is DFQATT, CDR2 SNEGSKA (reference sequence). This CDR3 spans 15 amino acids. This CDR3 is CCARDRAVGTDTQYF. In nucleotides, the CDR3 is TGCTGTGCTAGAGATAGGGCGGTGGGAACAGATACGCAGTATTTT.

A single count supports this clonotype. This chain's CDR3 is CASDGAGANVLTF. CDR3 nucleotides: TGTGCTAGTGACGGAGCTGGGGCCAACGTCCTGACTTTC. The chain carries TRBV12-5 and TRBJ2-6; D call uncertain. Germline-derived CDR1 and CDR2 are LGHNT and FRNRAP. The CDR3 has 13 amino acids. V lost 7 bases, J lost 2 bases, and 6 bases lay in between.

The table lists this clonotype with many counts. This CDR3 reads CASSLDPAANTGELFF. DNA of the CDR3: TGTGCCAGCAGCTTAGACCCAGCGGCGAACACCGGGGAGCTGTTTTTT. The gene calls are TRBV7-2 and TRBJ2-2; D perhaps matches TRBD2 (5 bases). The V end lost 1 base, the J end lost 0 bases, and 9 bases lay between the germline ends. Looked up from germline, CDR1 is SGHTA and CDR2 is FQGNSA. This CDR3 has 16 amino acids.

This clonotype was found many times. This CDR3 is CSARETSPAQFF. CDR3 coding DNA: TGCAGTGCTAGAGAGACGTCGCCTGCGCAGTTCTTC. V and J are TRBV20-1 and TRBJ2-1, with no clear D. This CDR3 is built from 12 residues. CDR1 and CDR2 from the germline V gene are DFQATT and SNEGSKA (reference sequence). The germline V and J ends were trimmed by 0 bases and 12 bases, with 12 bases remaining between them.

This clonotype was seen ten or more times. The chain joins TRBV5-1 to TRBJ1-5; no clear D gene. Trimming took 0 bases from V and 4 from J, leaving 5 bases between them. The CDR3 is made up of 13 amino acids. Germline V CDR1 and CDR2: SGHRS, YFSETQ. CDR3 nucleotide sequence: TGCGCCAGCAGCTTGGCGGAGAATCAGCCCCAGCATTTT. This gives the protein CASSLAENQPQHF.

This clonotype showed up many times. The genes are TRBV5-1 and TRBJ2-1; D not resolved. This CDR3 contains 12 residues. V was clipped by 0 bases and J by 8 bases, with 6 bases between them. Germline assignment: CDR1 SGHRS and CDR2 YFSETQ. For the CDR3, the DNA is TGCGCCAGCAGCTTGGGGGCTGATGAGCAGTTCTTC. This sequence encodes CASSLGADEQFF.

This clonotype was seen ten or more times. The chain employs TRBV27 and TRBJ2-2; D may match TRBD1 or TRBD2 (5 bases each). Between the trimmed V and J ends, which lost 1 base and 2 bases, there was a span of 14 bases. In germline, CDR1 is MNHEY, CDR2 SMNVEV (reference sequence). The CDR3 extends over 17 amino acids. CDR3 sequence: CASSLFTGTPNTGELFF. CDR3 sequence (DNA): TGTGCCAGCAGTTTATTTACGGGGACCCCTAACACCGGGGAGCTGTTTTTT.

This clonotype was counted many times. V is TRBV10-3 and J is TRBJ2-5; tentative D call: TRBD1 (5 bases). CDR1 is ENHRY, CDR2 SYGVKD, per germline. The CDR3 is 15 residues long. Trimming removed 0 bases at V and 4 bases at J, with 12 bases between. The DNA of the CDR3 is TGTGCCATCAGTGAGTCGGGGCACCACTTAGAGACCCAGTACTTC. Residues: CAISESGHHLETQYF.

This clonotype showed up many times. The rearrangement uses TRBV20-1 and TRBJ2-1; TRBD2 aligns across 8 bases. Germline V gene sequence: CDR1 DFQATT, CDR2 SNEGSKA (reference sequence). The CDR3 is 14 amino acids. With 5 bases clipped from V and 6 bases from J, the junction kept 9 bases outside the gene matches. The CDR3 here is CSAPRSSGINEQFF. Written as DNA, the CDR3 is TGCAGTGCTCCGCGGAGTAGCGGGATCAATGAGCAGTTCTTC.

This clonotype came up many times. Written as DNA, the CDR3 is TGTGCCAGCAGCTGGCCGCCGGGACAGGGCCGCGGCTACACCTTC. Its protein product is CASSWPPGQGRGYTF. The V and J genes are TRBV7-2 and TRBJ1-2; 9 bases align to TRBD1. Germline-derived CDR1 and CDR2 are SGHTA and FQGNSA. The CDR3 is 15 amino acids. V lost 4 bases to trimming and J lost 8 bases; unmatched junction nucleotides: 11.

By frequency in the sample, this clonotype is medium-sized. The chain has TRBV27 and TRBJ1-1; D is possibly TRBD1 (6 bases). CDR3 length: 14 residues. The ends were cut back, 2 bases at V and 5 bases at J, with 12 bases in the middle. Per germline, CDR1 MNHEY and CDR2 SMNVEV (reference sequence). Here the CDR3 DNA reads TGTGCCAGCAGTTTACAGGGGAGAGGGACTGAAGCTTTCTTT. Its protein is CASSLQGRGTEAFF.

This clonotype was observed many times. The V gene is TRBV27, the J gene TRBJ2-1; 8 bases line up with TRBD2. Losses at the gene ends were 5 bases for V and 6 bases for J; bases not matched to a gene: 9. Per the germline V gene, CDR1 is MNHEY and CDR2 is SMNVEV (reference sequence). This CDR3 is built from 15 residues. CDR3 sequence: CASSLSGGPGNEQFF. CDR3 DNA sequence: TGTGCCAGCAGTCTCTCGGGGGGGCCGGGCAATGAGCAGTTCTTC.

This clonotype was detected ten times or more. The V call is TRBV18, the J call TRBJ1-2, with D possibly matching TRBD1 (6 bases). CDR1 KGHSH and CDR2 LQKENI come from the germline V gene. V lost 3 bases to trimming and J lost 5 bases, with 16 bases between them. CDR3 length: 15 amino acids. In DNA, the CDR3 is TGTGCCAGCTCACCCGTATCGGGGGCGCGATATGGCTACACCTTC. This gives the protein CASSPVSGARYGYTF.

This clonotype has just one count. A much larger clone lies one base from this, so it may be a read error. The chain couples TRBV7-2 to TRBJ2-3; D not resolved. Trimming cost V 5 bases and J 5 bases, with 8 bases left between them. The CDR3 contains 12 residues. The germline CDR1 and CDR2 sequences are SGHTA and FQGNSA. In DNA form, the CDR3 reads TGTGCCAGCAGCCCATACAGAGATACGCAGTATTTT. Protein product: CASSPYRDTQYF.

This clonotype was seen repeatedly, ten times or more. The genes are TRBV3-1 and TRBJ2-4; TRBD1 matches 9 bases. The CDR3 has 14 residues. The V gene's germline CDR1 is LGHDT and CDR2 YNNKEL (reference sequence). With 0 bases clipped from V and 6 bases from J, the junction kept 0 bases outside the gene matches. DNA of the CDR3: TGTGCCAGCAGCCAAGAGGGACAGGGAAACATTCAGTACTTC. It codes for CASSQEGQGNIQYF.

The chain links TRBV7-2 to TRBJ2-1; no definite D call. This CDR3 is 14 amino acids long. Trimming removed 5 bases at V and 5 bases at J, with 13 bases between. Looked up from germline, CDR1 is SGHTA and CDR2 is FQGNSA. As DNA, the CDR3 is TGTGCCAGCAGCCGTCTGGTCAGGAACAATGAGCAGTTCTTC. Translation gives CASSRLVRNNEQFF.

This clonotype was observed at least ten times. The chain is built from TRBV27 and TRBJ2-1, with D maybe TRBD2 (6 bases). This CDR3 comprises 13 residues. V was shortened by 6 bases and J by 7 bases, with 13 bases between the two germline ends. Germline lookup yields CDR1 MNHEY and CDR2 SMNVEV (reference sequence). CDR3 coding DNA: TGTGCCAGCAGCCGTGCGGGGTGGAATGAGCAGTTCTTC. Translated, it gives CASSRAGWNEQFF.